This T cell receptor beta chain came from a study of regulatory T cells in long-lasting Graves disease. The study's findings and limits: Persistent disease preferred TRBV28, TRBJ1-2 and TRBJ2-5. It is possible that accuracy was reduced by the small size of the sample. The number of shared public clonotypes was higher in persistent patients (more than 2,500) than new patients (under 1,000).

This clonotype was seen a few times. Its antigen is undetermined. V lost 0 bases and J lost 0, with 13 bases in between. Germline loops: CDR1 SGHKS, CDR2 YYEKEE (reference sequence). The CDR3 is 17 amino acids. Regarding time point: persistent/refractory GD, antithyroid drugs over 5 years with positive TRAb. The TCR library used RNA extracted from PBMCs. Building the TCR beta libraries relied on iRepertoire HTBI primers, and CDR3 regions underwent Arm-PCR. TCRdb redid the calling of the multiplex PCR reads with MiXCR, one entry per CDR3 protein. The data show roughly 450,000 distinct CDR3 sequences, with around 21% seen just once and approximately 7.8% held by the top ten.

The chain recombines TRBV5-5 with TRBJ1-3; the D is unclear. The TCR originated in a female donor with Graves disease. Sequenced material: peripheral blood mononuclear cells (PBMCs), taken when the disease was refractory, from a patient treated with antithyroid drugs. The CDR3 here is CASSLGRGLNSGNTIYF. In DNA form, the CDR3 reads TGTGCCAGCAGCTTGGGTCGCGGACTAAACTCTGGAAACACCATATATTTT.